These 32 T cell receptor beta chains share one sample of origin, sequenced in a study of blood T cell repertoires in COVID-19. The protocol was immunoSEQ multiplex PCR, while the TCRdb copy is restricted to in-frame clones and leaves out a portion. The sample has around 230,000 clones, approximately 82% seen once; the top ten hold roughly 2.7%. The specimen was peripheral blood. The receptors were sampled from a woman aged 70-85 years with active or convalescent COVID-19.

This clone was found once. The V and J genes are TRBV5-1 and TRBJ1-4; 9 bases map to TRBD1. V trimming: 3 bases; J trimming: 6 bases; junction bases outside the gene matches: 3. The CDR3 length is 14 residues. Germline CDR1 is SGHRS and CDR2 is YFSETQ. The chain's CDR3 is CASSWDRADEKLFF. The CDR3 region has the DNA TGCGCCAGCAGCTGGGACAGGGCGGATGAAAAACTGTTTTTT.

The chain uses TRBV19 and TRBJ1-5, with D possibly TRBD1 on 5 matching bases. Trimming took 3 bases from V and 1 from J, leaving 10 bases between them. The V gene's germline CDR1 is LNHDA and CDR2 SQIVND (reference sequence). CDR3 length equals 15 residues. The CDR3 nucleotides are TGTGCCAGTAGTATTGGGGCAGGGAGCAATCAGCCCCAGCATTTT. It translates to CASSIGAGSNQPQHF.

V gene TRBV18 combines with J gene TRBJ2-1, with 8 bases fitting TRBD1. Germline loops: CDR1 KGHSH, CDR2 LQKENI. CDR3 length: 15 amino acids. After removal of 3 bases from V and 6 bases from J, the junction contained 7 bases not matched to a gene. The CDR3 is CASSPQGAVGNEQFF. The CDR3 nucleotides are TGTGCCAGCTCACCCCAGGGGGCGGTGGGCAATGAGCAGTTCTTC.

This chain joins TRBV5-1 and TRBJ2-7, with TRBD1 as a possible D gene (5 bases). CDR1 is SGHRS and CDR2 is YFSETQ in the germline V gene. The CDR3 totals 15 residues. V was shortened by 3 bases and J by 5 bases, with 18 bases between the two germline ends. CDR3 region: CASSYTGTYRDEQYF. The CDR3 DNA reads TGCGCCAGCAGCTACACAGGAACTTATAGAGACGAGCAGTACTTC.

The chain carries TRBV9 and TRBJ2-2; D remains ambiguous. Germline loops: CDR1 SGDLS, CDR2 YYNGEE. V lost 0 bases and J 5 bases, leaving 8 bases between the germline ends. The CDR3 has 14 residues. CDR3 nucleotides: TGTGCCAGCAGCGTAGCGGCGGAAACCGGGGAGCTGTTTTTT. Translating gives CASSVAAETGELFF.

The rearrangement uses TRBV13 and TRBJ1-3; 9 nucleotides agree with TRBD1. This CDR3 contains 15 residues. The germline gives CDR1 PRHDT, CDR2 FYEKMQ (reference sequence). V gave up 4 bases and J gave up 0 bases; unmatched junction bases: 1. This CDR3 reads CASSYRGLSGNTIYF. The CDR3 DNA follows: TGTGCCAGCAGCTACAGGGGGCTCTCTGGAAACACCATATATTTT.

This clone came up once. The V call is TRBV5-1, the J call TRBJ2-7; maybe TRBD1 (5 bases). This CDR3 contains 15 residues. Germline V CDR1 and CDR2: SGHRS, YFSETQ. V gave up 0 bases and J gave up 2 bases, with 12 bases separating them. The CDR3 DNA follows: TGCGCCAGCAGCTTGGGACAGTTCCTTACCTACGAGCAGTACTTC. Residues: CASSLGQFLTYEQYF.

J is TRBJ2-1 and V is TRBV5-4; TRBD2 is a possible D gene (6 bases). Germline loops: CDR1 SGHNT, CDR2 YYREEE (reference sequence). CDR3 length: 15 amino acids. Trimming cost V 0 bases and J 5 bases, with 12 bases left between them. CDR3 bases: TGTGCCAGCAGCTTGGTTCAGCGGGCCGACAATGAGCAGTTCTTC. This encodes CASSLVQRADNEQFF.

This clone was seen once. The chain has TRBV5-1 and TRBJ1-5, with TRBD1 matching 7 bases. The V gene end was trimmed by 4 bases and the J gene end by 7 bases; junction bases not matched to a gene: 8. The CDR3 has 14 residues. Germline V lookup: CDR1 SGHRS, CDR2 YFSETQ. DNA of the CDR3: TGCGCCAGCAGCCCCTCCGACAGGGAACAGCCCCAGCATTTT. Translated, it gives CASSPSDREQPQHF.

The rearrangement joins TRBV5-4 to TRBJ2-5, with D tentatively TRBD1 (5 bases). The CDR3 has 16 amino acids. Per germline, CDR1 SGHNT and CDR2 YYREEE (reference sequence). Deletions cut 3 bases from V and 0 bases from J, with 15 bases between. This CDR3 reads CASSSSQGLNQETQYF. CDR3 DNA sequence: TGTGCCAGCAGCTCGAGTCAGGGCCTCAACCAAGAGACCCAGTACTTC.

The rearrangement joins TRBV11-2 to TRBJ1-2; D call uncertain. The germline V gene has CDR1 SGHAT and CDR2 FQNNGV. The CDR3 covers 15 residues. The V end lost 0 bases, the J end lost 5 bases, and 13 bases lay between the germline ends. This CDR3 is CASSLDRVSWYGYTF. The CDR3, as DNA: TGTGCCAGCAGCTTAGATCGTGTCAGTTGGTATGGCTACACCTTC.

The chain recombines TRBV4-2 with TRBJ2-7, with D perhaps TRBD1 (5 bases). CDR3 length equals 17 residues. The germline gives CDR1 LGHNA, CDR2 YNFKEQ. V was pared by 4 bases and J by 3 bases, with 22 bases between. CDR3 coding DNA: TGTGCCAGCAGCCCAACCGGCAAAGGCCTAGGGGACTACGAGCAGTACTTC. Translated: CASSPTGKGLGDYEQYF.

The chain combines TRBV6-5 with TRBJ1-2; 12 nucleotides agree with TRBD1. Looked up from germline, CDR1 is MNHEY and CDR2 is SVGAGI. The V and J ends lost 5 bases and 8 bases, in that order; junction bases with no gene match: 9. The length of the CDR3 is 15 residues. DNA of the CDR3: TGTGCCAGCAGTACCCGGGACAGGGGGCTAGGAGGCTACACCTTC. Its translation: CASSTRDRGLGGYTF.

This clone was recorded a few times. CDR3 protein: CASSLRTQNTEAFF. The CDR3 bases are TGTGCCAGCAGTTTACGGACACAGAACACTGAAGCTTTCTTT. The chain joins TRBV27 to TRBJ1-1; a possible D gene is TRBD1 (5 bases). The CDR3 consists of 14 residues. In germline, CDR1 is MNHEY, CDR2 SMNVEV (reference sequence). Trimming shortened V by 2 bases and J by 1 base, and 8 bases separated the two germline ends.

V is TRBV19 and J is TRBJ2-2, with a weak D call TRBD2 (6 bases). The germline CDR1 and CDR2 sequences are LNHDA and SQIVND (reference sequence). The CDR3 runs 14 residues. V lost 8 bases and J 5 bases, leaving 15 bases between the germline ends. In DNA, the CDR3 is TGTGCCAGTGTTGGCCAGGGAGGAACCGGGGAGCTGTTTTTT. Its protein product is CASVGQGGTGELFF.

The V and J genes are TRBV5-1 and TRBJ2-5; TRBD2 matches 11 bases. The length of the CDR3 is 16 residues. J lost 5 bases, V lost 2 bases, and 8 bases had no gene match. Per germline, CDR1 SGHRS and CDR2 YFSETQ. The CDR3 is CASSLILAGVEETQYF. The CDR3 coding sequence is TGCGCCAGCAGCTTAATACTAGCGGGAGTAGAGGAGACCCAGTACTTC.

The CDR3 region is CASRLAGGQGEQFF. For the CDR3, the DNA is TGTGCCAGCAGACTAGCGGGGGGGCAAGGTGAGCAGTTCTTC. The rearrangement uses TRBV25-1 and TRBJ2-1, with TRBD2 identical over 13 bases. V was clipped by 6 bases and J by 9 bases; unmatched bases: 5. The CDR3 is made up of 14 amino acids. Germline assignment: CDR1 MGHDK and CDR2 SYGVNS.

V is TRBV5-6 and J is TRBJ1-1; TRBD1 aligns across 7 bases. This CDR3 is 15 amino acids long. Germline values: CDR1 SGHDT, CDR2 YYEEEE. V shed 9 bases and J 10 bases; nucleotides not matched to a gene: 21. Here the CDR3 reads CATHAFRQGTTLAFF. CDR3 in DNA: TGTGCCACCCACGCCTTCCGACAGGGAACTACCCTAGCTTTCTTT.

This clone has more than one count but fewer than ten. Other DNA sequences within the sample encode an identical CDR3. The rearrangement joins TRBV2 to TRBJ2-7, with D perhaps matching TRBD2 (6 bases). The ends were cut back, 3 bases at V and 2 bases at J, with 11 bases in the middle. Germline CDR1 SNHLY, CDR2 FYNNEI. The CDR3 contains 14 residues. Written as DNA, the CDR3 is TGTGCCAGCAGTGAGGGGCGGGGAGCCTACGAGCAGTACTTC. Protein product: CASSEGRGAYEQYF.

This clone has just one count. This chain links TRBV6-5 with TRBJ2-1, with D tentatively TRBD1 (6 bases). Germline CDR1 and CDR2: MNHEY and SVGAGI. The length of the CDR3 is 16 residues. Trimming removed 0 bases at V and 0 bases at J, with 9 bases between. The CDR3 loop reads CASSYSGASSYNEQFF. Here the CDR3 DNA reads TGTGCCAGCAGTTACTCGGGGGCGAGCTCCTACAATGAGCAGTTCTTC.

The gene calls are TRBV11-2 and TRBJ1-1, with 7 bases fitting TRBD1. V shed 2 bases, J shed 5 bases, and the junction held 8 bases outside the gene matches. CDR1 and CDR2 from the germline V gene are SGHAT and FQNNGV. This CDR3 is built from 15 residues. As DNA, the CDR3 is TGTGCCAGCAGCTTAACAGGGGAACAGGGTACTGAAGCTTTCTTT. Translated: CASSLTGEQGTEAFF.

In DNA form, the CDR3 reads TGTGCCTGGAGTAAGAGCTCCTATAATTCACCCCTCCACTTT. Residues: CAWSKSSYNSPLHF. The genes are TRBV30 and TRBJ1-6, with unresolved D. V lost 2 bases, J lost 0 bases, and 5 bases lay in between. From germline, CDR1 is GTSNPN and CDR2 SVGIG (reference sequence). CDR3 size: 14 residues.

This clone was observed a handful of times. This chain links TRBV5-1 with TRBJ1-1, with D maybe TRBD1 (5 bases). V was pared by 1 base and J by 0 bases, with 10 bases between. CDR1 and CDR2 (germline): SGHRS, YFSETQ. This CDR3 comprises 15 residues. CDR3 DNA sequence: TGCGCCAGCAGCTTGATGGACAATGTGAACACTGAAGCTTTCTTT. Its protein is CASSLMDNVNTEAFF.

V usage is TRBV6-5 and J usage is TRBJ1-2; 8 nucleotides align to TRBD1. From germline, CDR1 is MNHEY and CDR2 SVGAGI. J was trimmed by 8 bases and V by 6 bases; bases with no gene match: 11. The CDR3 is 14 amino acids. CDR3 nucleotide sequence: TGTGCCAGCAGAAGGGGGCAGGGGGCGGGAGGCTACACCTTC. It encodes CASRRGQGAGGYTF.

As regards this clone: Other DNA sequences in the sample encode the same CDR3. J is TRBJ2-7 and V is TRBV12-3 or TRBV12-4; possibly TRBD2 for D (6 bases). This CDR3 has 13 amino acids. Trimming removed 5 bases from V and 1 base from J, with 9 bases in between. The CDR3 protein is CASSLGGSYEQYF. CDR3 sequence (DNA): TGTGCCAGCAGTCTTGGGGGGTCCTACGAGCAGTACTTC.

The chain combines TRBV5-4 with TRBJ1-2, with 8 bases identical to TRBD1. The CDR3 is 15 amino acids. V shed 4 bases and J 4 bases; nucleotides not matched to a gene: 9. CDR1 SGHNT and CDR2 YYREEE come from the germline V gene (reference sequence). The CDR3 DNA reads as TGTGCCAGCAGCCATCAGGGGGCTCGGGGCTATGGCTACACCTTC. As protein: CASSHQGARGYGYTF.

The chain is built from TRBV5-1 and TRBJ2-7; D is unclear. The V gene's germline CDR1 is SGHRS and CDR2 YFSETQ. The CDR3 runs to 15 residues. V lost 4 bases and J lost 0, with 14 bases in between. CDR3 in DNA: TGCGCCAGCAGCACCCTGGGCACCGGCTCCTACGAGCAGTACTTC. This codes for CASSTLGTGSYEQYF.

The rearrangement uses TRBV27 and TRBJ2-6, with 7 bases lining up with TRBD2. Looked up from germline, CDR1 is MNHEY and CDR2 is SMNVEV (reference sequence). There are 18 residues in the CDR3. V trimming: 6 bases; J trimming: 0 bases; junction bases outside the gene matches: 11. The CDR3 DNA follows: TGTGCCAGCAGCCACCTTTGGGGGGGTGCCTCTGGGGCCAACGTCCTGACTTTC. It is translated as CASSHLWGGASGANVLTF.

This chain joins TRBV5-1 and TRBJ2-1; the match to TRBD2 covers 8 bases. The CDR3 loop spans 14 amino acids. The trim removed 0 bases at V and 5 bases at J, leaving 1 base unmatched. Germline assignment: CDR1 SGHRS and CDR2 YFSETQ. The CDR3 coding sequence is TGCGCCAGCAGCTTGGCGGGGGGGAACAATGAGCAGTTCTTC. It specifies CASSLAGGNNEQFF.

The chain has TRBV5-8 and TRBJ2-2; possible D gene TRBD2, 6 bases. The germline gives CDR1 SGHTS, CDR2 YDEGEE. This CDR3 is 16 amino acids long. V gave up 4 bases and J gave up 4 bases, with 17 bases separating them. This CDR3 is CASSPGHGSGTGELFF. CDR3 nucleotide sequence: TGTGCCAGCAGCCCCGGACACGGGAGCGGCACCGGGGAGCTGTTTTTT.

The chain carries TRBV5-1 and TRBJ1-1, with a tentative D call TRBD1 (5 bases). The germline V gene has CDR1 SGHRS and CDR2 YFSETQ. This CDR3 region has 14 residues. Trimming stripped 0 bases from V and 4 bases from J, with 10 bases between. CDR3 residues: CASSLALGGTEAFF. CDR3 bases: TGCGCCAGCAGCTTGGCCTTGGGGGGCACTGAAGCTTTCTTT.

This rearrangement joins TRBV9 to TRBJ1-3, with 8 positions matching TRBD1. The CDR3 sequence is 15 residues long. Germline loops: CDR1 SGDLS, CDR2 YYNGEE. J was trimmed by 4 bases and V by 4 bases; bases with no gene match: 7. The CDR3: CASSIQGAEGNTIYF. Here the CDR3 DNA reads TGTGCCAGCAGCATCCAGGGGGCGGAGGGAAACACCATATATTTT.